This T cell receptor (beta chain) derives from a study of Graves' ophthalmopathy and Graves' hyperthyroidism. Germline V gene sequence: CDR1 KGHDR, CDR2 SFDVKD. This CDR3 has 16 residues. J was trimmed by 5 bases and V by 3 bases; bases with no gene match: 6. Investigators amplified TCR beta CDR3 regions from RNA transcripts. HTBI primers served in a first-round RT-PCR, which a second-round multiplex PCR followed. TCRdb passed the multiplex PCR reads through MiXCR, listing each CDR3 protein once. This table holds over a million distinct CDR3 sequences, about 38% found once. This clonotype was seen at least ten times.

The clonotype comes from an adult man with Graves' hyperthyroidism. This sequence joins TRBV24-1 and TRBJ2-2; 9 bases line up with TRBD1. The sample comprised peripheral blood or thyroid tissue (not recorded which). CDR3 residues: CATSDPGQGYTGELFF. The CDR3 nucleotides read TGTGCCACCAGTGATCCGGGACAGGGATATACCGGGGAGCTGTTTTTT.